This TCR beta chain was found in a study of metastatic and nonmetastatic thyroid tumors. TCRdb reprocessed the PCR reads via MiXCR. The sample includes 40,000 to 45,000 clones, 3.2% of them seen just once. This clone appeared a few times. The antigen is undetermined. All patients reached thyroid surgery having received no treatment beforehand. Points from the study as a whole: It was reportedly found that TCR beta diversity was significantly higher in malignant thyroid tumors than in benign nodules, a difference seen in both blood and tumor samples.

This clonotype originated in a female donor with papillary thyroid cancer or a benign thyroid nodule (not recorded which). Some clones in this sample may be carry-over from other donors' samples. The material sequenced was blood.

In DNA form, the CDR3 reads TGTGCCAGCAGTCCCGGGACAGGGAGGGCCACTGAAGCTTTCTTT. Protein sequence: CASSPGTGRATEAFF. The V and J genes are TRBV6-2 or TRBV6-3 and TRBJ1-1, with 9 bases fitting TRBD1. The V and J ends lost 5 bases and 4 bases, in that order; junction bases with no gene match: 8. The CDR3 is 15 residues long. CDR1 and CDR2 from the germline V gene are MNHEY and SVGEGT.